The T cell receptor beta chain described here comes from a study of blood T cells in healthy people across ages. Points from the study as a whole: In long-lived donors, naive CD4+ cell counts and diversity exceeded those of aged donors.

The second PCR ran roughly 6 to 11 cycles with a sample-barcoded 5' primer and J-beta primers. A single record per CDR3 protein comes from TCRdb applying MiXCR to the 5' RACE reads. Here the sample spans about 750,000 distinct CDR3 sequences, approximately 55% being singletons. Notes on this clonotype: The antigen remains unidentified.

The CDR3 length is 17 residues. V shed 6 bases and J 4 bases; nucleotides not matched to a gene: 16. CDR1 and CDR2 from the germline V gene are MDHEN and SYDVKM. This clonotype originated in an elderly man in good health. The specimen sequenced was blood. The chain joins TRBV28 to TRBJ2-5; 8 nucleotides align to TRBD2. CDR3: CASRGGTSGTTGETQYF. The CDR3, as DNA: TGTGCCAGCAGAGGAGGTACTAGCGGAACAACGGGAGAGACCCAGTACTTC.